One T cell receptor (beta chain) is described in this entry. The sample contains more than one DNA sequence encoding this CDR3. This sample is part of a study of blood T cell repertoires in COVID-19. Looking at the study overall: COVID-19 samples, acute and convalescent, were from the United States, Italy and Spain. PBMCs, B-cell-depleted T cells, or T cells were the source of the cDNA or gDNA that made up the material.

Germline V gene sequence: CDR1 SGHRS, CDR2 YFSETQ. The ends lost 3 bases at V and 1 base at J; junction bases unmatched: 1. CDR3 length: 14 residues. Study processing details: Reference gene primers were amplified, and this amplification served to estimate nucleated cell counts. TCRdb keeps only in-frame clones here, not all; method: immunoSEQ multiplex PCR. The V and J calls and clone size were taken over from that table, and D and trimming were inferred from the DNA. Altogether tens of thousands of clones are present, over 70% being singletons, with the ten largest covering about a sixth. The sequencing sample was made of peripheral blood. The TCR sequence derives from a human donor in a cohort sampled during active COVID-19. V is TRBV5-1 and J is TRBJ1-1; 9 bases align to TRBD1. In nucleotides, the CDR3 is TGCGCCAGCAGCTGGGGACAGGGGAACACTGAAGCTTTCTTT. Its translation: CASSWGQGNTEAFF.